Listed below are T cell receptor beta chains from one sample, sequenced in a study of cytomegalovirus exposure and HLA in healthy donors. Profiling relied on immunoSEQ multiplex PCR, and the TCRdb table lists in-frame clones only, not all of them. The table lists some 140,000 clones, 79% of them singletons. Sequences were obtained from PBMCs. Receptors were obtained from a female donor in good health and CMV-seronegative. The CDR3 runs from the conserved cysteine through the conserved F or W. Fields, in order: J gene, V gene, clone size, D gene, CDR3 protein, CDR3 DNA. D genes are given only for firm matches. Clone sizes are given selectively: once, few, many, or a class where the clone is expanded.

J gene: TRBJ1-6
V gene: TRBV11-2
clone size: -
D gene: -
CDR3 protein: CASSTGLRNSPLHF
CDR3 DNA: TGTGCCAGCAGCACTGGACTTAGGAATTCACCCCTCCACTTT

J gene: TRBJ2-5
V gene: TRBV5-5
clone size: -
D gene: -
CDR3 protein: CASSFIQGKETQYF
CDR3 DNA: TGTGCCAGCAGCTTTATTCAGGGGAAAGAGACCCAGTACTTC

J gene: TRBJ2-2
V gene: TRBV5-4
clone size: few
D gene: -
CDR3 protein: CASSHVISGPGELFF
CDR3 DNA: TGTGCCAGCAGCCACGTTATTAGCGGTCCCGGGGAGCTGTTTTTT

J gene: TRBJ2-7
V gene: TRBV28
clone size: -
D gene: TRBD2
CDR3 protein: CASSLWRLAGVAAREQYF
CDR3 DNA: TGTGCCAGCAGTTTATGGAGACTAGCGGGAGTAGCCGCACGTGAGCAGTACTTC

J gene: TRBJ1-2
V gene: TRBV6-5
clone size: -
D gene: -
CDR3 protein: CASSYSRVYGYTF
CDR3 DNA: TGTGCCAGCAGTTACTCCAGGGTCTATGGCTACACCTTC

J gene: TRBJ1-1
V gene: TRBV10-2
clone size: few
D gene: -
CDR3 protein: CASRIGGANTEAFF
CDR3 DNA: TGCGCCAGCAGGATAGGGGGGGCGAACACTGAAGCTTTCTTT

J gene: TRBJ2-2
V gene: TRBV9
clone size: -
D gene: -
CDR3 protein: CASSVSSDTGELFF
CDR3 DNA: TGTGCCAGCAGCGTATCCAGCGACACCGGGGAGCTGTTTTTT

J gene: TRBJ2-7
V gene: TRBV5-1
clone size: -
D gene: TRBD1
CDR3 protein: CASSFSVQGGYEQYF
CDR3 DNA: TGCGCCAGCAGCTTTAGTGTACAGGGGGGTTACGAGCAGTACTTC

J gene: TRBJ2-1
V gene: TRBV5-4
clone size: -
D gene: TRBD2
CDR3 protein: CASSSGTTYNEQFF
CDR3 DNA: TGTGCCAGCAGTTCCGGGACTACCTACAATGAGCAGTTCTTC

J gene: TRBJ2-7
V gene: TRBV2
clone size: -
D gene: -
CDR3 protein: CASNLLRGRSYEQYF
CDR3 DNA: TGTGCCAGCAACCTCCTTCGTGGGAGAAGCTACGAGCAGTACTTC

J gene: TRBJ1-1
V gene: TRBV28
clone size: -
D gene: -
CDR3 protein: CASSSLDGARTDTEAFF
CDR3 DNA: TGTGCCAGCAGTTCCCTAGATGGGGCGCGGACCGACACTGAAGCTTTCTTT

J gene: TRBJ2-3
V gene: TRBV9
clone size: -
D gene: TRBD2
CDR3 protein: CASSSYGLAESTDTQYF
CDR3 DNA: TGTGCCAGCAGCTCCTATGGACTAGCGGAAAGCACAGATACGCAGTATTTT

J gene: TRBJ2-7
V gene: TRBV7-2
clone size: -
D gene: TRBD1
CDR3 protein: CASSSGTGSYEQYF
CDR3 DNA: TGTGCCAGCAGCTCAGGGACAGGGTCGTACGAGCAGTACTTC

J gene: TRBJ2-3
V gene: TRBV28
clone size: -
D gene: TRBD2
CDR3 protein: CASSLRSGGLTDTQYF
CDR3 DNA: TGTGCCAGCAGTTTAAGGAGCGGGGGGCTGACAGATACGCAGTATTTT

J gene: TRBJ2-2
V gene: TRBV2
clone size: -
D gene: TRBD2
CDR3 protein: CASSELGDGRRGTGELFF
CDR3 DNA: TGTGCCAGCAGTGAACTCGGCGACGGTCGGCGGGGGACCGGGGAGCTGTTTTTT

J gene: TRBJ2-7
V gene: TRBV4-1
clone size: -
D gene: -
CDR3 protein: CASSPTSKGGGRTYEQYF
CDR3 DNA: TGCGCCAGCAGCCCAACTTCTAAGGGGGGGGGTAGGACCTACGAGCAGTACTTC

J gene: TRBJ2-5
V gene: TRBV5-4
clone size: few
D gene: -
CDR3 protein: CASSSYLEETQYF
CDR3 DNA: TGTGCCAGCAGCTCGTACTTAGAAGAGACCCAGTACTTC

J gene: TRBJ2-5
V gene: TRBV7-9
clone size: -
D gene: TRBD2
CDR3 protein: CASSLGVAGGPEETQYF
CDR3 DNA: TGTGCCAGCAGCTTAGGGGTAGCGGGAGGGCCGGAAGAGACCCAGTACTTC

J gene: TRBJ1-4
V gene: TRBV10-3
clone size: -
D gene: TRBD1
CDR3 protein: CAISEGQGAEKLFF
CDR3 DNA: TGTGCCATCAGTGAGGGGCAGGGGGCGGAAAAACTGTTTTTT

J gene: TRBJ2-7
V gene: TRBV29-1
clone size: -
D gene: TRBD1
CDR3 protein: CSVSLQGQGCEQYF
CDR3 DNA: TGCAGCGTTTCTCTTCAGGGACAGGGTTGCGAGCAGTACTTC

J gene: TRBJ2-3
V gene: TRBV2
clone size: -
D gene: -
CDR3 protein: CASGAPGGRTDTQYF
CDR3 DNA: TGTGCCAGCGGGGCTCCGGGGGGCAGGACAGATACGCAGTATTTT

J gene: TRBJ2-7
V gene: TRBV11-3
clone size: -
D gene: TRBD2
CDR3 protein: CASSRGRGYEQYF
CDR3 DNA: TGTGCCAGCAGCCGCGGGCGGGGGTACGAGCAGTACTTC

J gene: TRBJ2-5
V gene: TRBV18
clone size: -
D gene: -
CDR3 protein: CASSPPRDGTQYF
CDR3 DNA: TGTGCCAGCTCACCACCGCGTGATGGGACCCAGTACTTC

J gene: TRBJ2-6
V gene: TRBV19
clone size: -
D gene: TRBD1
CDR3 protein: CASSIRQGVGANVLTF
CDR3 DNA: TGTGCCAGTAGTATTCGACAGGGAGTTGGGGCCAACGTCCTGACTTTC

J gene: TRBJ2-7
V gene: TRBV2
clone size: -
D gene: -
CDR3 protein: CASRYLVAYEQYF
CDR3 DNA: TGTGCCAGCAGGTATCTAGTTGCCTACGAGCAGTACTTC

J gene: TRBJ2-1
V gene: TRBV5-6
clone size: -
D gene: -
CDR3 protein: CASSFRRVHNEQFF
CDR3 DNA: TGTGCCAGCAGCTTTAGGAGGGTCCACAATGAGCAGTTCTTC

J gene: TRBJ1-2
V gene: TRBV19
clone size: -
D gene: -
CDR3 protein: CASSIGLGENYGYTF
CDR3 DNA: TGTGCCAGTAGTATCGGTCTGGGAGAAAACTATGGCTACACCTTC

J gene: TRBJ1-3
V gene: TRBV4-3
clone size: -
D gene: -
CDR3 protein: CASSEQGLGNTIYF
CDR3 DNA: TGCGCCAGCAGCGAACAGGGATTAGGAAACACCATATATTTT

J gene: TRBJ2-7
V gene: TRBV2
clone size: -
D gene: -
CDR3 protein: CASRRERPYEQYF
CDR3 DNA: TGTGCCAGCAGAAGGGAGCGCCCCTACGAGCAGTACTTC

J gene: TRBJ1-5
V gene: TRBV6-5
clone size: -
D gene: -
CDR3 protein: CASSPHRAGNQPQHF
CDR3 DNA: TGTGCCAGCAGTCCCCACAGGGCGGGCAATCAGCCCCAGCATTTT

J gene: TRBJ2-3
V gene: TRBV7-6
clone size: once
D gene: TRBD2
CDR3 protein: CASSLTGGRTDTQYF
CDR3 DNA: TGTGCCAGCAGCTTAACGGGGGGACGCACAGATACGCAGTATTTT

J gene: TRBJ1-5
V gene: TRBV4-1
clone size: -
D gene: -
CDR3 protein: CASSQSGGSNQPQHF
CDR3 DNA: TGCGCCAGCAGCCAGTCCGGTGGTAGCAATCAGCCCCAGCATTTT

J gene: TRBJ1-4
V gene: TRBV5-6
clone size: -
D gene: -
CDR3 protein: CASSSGSREKLFF
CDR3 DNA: TGTGCCAGCAGCTCAGGGTCGAGGGAAAAACTGTTTTTT

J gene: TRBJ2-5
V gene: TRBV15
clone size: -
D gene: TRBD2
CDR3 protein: CATSRVRIAGEETQYF
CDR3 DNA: TGTGCCACCAGCAGAGTACGAATAGCGGGGGAAGAGACCCAGTACTTC

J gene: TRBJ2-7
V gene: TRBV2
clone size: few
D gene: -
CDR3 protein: CASNRGSYEQYF
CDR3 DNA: TGTGCCAGCAATAGGGGCTCCTACGAGCAGTACTTC

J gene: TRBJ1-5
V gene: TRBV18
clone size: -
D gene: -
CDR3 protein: CASSPLSGSNQPQHF
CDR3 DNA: TGTGCCAGCTCACCGCTCTCTGGCAGCAATCAGCCCCAGCATTTT

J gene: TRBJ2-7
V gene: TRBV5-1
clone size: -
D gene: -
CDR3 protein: CASREGSYEQYF
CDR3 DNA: TGCGCCAGCAGGGAGGGGTCCTACGAGCAGTACTTC

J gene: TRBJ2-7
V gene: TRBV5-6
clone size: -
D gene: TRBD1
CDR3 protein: CASSPGSRGLYEQYF
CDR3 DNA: TGTGCCAGCAGCCCTGGGTCCAGGGGGCTGTACGAGCAGTACTTC

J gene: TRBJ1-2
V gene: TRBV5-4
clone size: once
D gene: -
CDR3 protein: CASSLDPSGDINYGYTF
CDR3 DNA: TGTGCCAGCAGCTTGGACCCTAGCGGGGACATAAACTATGGCTACACCTTC

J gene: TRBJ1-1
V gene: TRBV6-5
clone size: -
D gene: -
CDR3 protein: CASSYSPGGGGTEAFF
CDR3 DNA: TGTGCCAGCAGTTACTCGCCCGGAGGAGGTGGTACTGAAGCTTTCTTT

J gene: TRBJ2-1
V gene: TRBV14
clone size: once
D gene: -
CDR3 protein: CASSLQEHNEQFF
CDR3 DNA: TGTGCCAGCAGCCTACAGGAACACAATGAGCAGTTCTTC

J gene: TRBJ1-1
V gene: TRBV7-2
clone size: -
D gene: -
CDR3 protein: CASSLSPGVPEAFF
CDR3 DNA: TGTGCCAGCAGCTTATCCCCCGGGGTCCCTGAAGCTTTCTTT

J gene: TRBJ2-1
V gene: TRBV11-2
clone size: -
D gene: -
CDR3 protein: CASERVPYNEQFF
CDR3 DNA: TGTGCCAGCGAGAGGGTACCCTACAATGAGCAGTTCTTC

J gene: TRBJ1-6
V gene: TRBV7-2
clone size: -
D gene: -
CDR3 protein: CASSQGGFDSPLHF
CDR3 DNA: TGTGCCAGCAGCCAGGGAGGGTTCGATTCACCCCTCCACTTT

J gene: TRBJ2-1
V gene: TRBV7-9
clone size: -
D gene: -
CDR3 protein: CASSLGDNEQFF
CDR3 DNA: TGTGCCAGCAGCTTAGGCGACAATGAGCAGTTCTTC

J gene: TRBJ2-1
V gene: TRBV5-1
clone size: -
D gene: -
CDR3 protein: CASSLRTEYEQFF
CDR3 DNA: TGCGCCAGCAGCTTGAGGACAGAGTATGAGCAGTTCTTC

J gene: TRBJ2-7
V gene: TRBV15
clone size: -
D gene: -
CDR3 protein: CATSRDSSSYEQYF
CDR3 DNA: TGTGCCACCAGCAGGGACAGTAGCTCCTACGAGCAGTACTTC

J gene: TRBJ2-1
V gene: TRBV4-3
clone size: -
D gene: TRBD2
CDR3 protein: CASSQVPGLAYNEQFF
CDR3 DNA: TGCGCCAGCAGCCAAGTACCCGGACTAGCTTACAATGAGCAGTTCTTC